The 2 T cell receptor beta chains presented below share a single source sample, sequenced in a study of shared clonotypes between healthy human individuals. TCRdb keeps only in-frame clones here, not all; method: immunoSEQ multiplex PCR. The sample lists over a million clones, about 80% seen once, with around 0.6% in the top ten. Sequencing input: memory CD4+ T cells from PBMCs. Subset specified: CD45RA-negative fraction. Receptor source: a man between 18 and 35 years old in good health. Some clones in this sample may be carry-over from other donors' samples.

The genes are TRBV7-2 and TRBJ2-7; D perhaps matches TRBD1 (6 bases). In germline, CDR1 is SGHTA, CDR2 FQGNSA. Trimming left V 5 bases short and J 3 bases short, with 14 bases between. CDR3 length equals 14 residues. Here the CDR3 reads CASSPRDTGYEQYF. As DNA, the CDR3 is TGTGCCAGCAGCCCCCGGGACACGGGCTACGAGCAGTACTTC. Filled out from reference TRBV7-2 and TRBJ2-7, the complete variable domain reads GAGVSQSPSNKVTEKGKDVELRCDPISGHTALYWYRQSLGQGLEFLIYFQGNSAPDKSGLPSDRFSAERTGGSVSTLTIQRTQQEDSAVYLCASSPRDTGYEQYFGPGTRLTVT.

This chain uses TRBV30 with TRBJ1-2, with 9 positions matching TRBD1. V dropped 1 base and J dropped 8; count of bases not matched to a gene: 2. Germline V CDR1 and CDR2: GTSNPN, SVGIG (reference sequence). The CDR3 is 12 amino acids. The CDR3 DNA sequence: TGTGCCTGGAGTGCGGGACAGGGAGGCTACACCTTC. Translated: CAWSAGQGGYTF.